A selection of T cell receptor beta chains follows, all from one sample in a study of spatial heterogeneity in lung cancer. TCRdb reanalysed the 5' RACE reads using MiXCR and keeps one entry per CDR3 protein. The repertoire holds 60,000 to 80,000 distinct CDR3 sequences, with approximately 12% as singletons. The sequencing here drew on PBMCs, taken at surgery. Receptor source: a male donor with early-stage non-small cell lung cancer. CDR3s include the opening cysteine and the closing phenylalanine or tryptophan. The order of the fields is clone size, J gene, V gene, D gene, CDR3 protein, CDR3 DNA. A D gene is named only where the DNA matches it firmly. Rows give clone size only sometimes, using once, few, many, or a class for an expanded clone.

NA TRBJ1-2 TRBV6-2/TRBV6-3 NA CASSRETDYGYTF TGTGCCAGCAGTCGCGAGACAGACTATGGCTACACCTTC
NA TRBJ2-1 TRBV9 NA CASSGGASRSSYNEQFF TGTGCCAGCAGCGGAGGGGCTAGCAGGAGCTCCTACAATGAGCAGTTCTTC
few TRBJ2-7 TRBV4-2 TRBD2 CASSPDLGAGGYEQYF TGTGCCAGCAGCCCCGACCTCGGGGCGGGGGGCTACGAGCAGTACTTC
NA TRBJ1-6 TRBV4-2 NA CASSSGINSPLHF TGTGCCAGCAGTTCGGGGATTAATTCACCCCTCCACTTT
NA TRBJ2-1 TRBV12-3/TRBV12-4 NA CASRRLRRNWQFF TGTGCCAGCAGGCGTCTACGGCGGAATTGGCAGTTCTTC
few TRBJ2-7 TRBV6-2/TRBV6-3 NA CASRRDTYEQYF TGTGCCAGCAGAAGGGATACCTACGAGCAGTACTTC
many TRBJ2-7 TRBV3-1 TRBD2 CASSHPTSGAYEQYF TGTGCCAGCAGCCATCCCACTAGCGGCGCCTACGAGCAGTACTTC
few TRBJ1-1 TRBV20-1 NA CSVAVNKGTEAFF TGCAGTGTGGCAGTCAATAAGGGGACTGAAGCTTTCTTT
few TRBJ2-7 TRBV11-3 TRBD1 CASSLGTVYEQYF TGTGCCAGCAGCTTGGGGACAGTATACGAGCAGTACTTC
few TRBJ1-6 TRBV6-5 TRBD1 CASSSGDRQGSSPLHF TGTGCCAGCAGTTCTGGGGATAGACAGGGGAGTTCACCCCTCCACTTT
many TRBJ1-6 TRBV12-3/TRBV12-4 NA CASSLTSGGSPLHF TGTGCCAGCAGCCTAACATCGGGGGGTTCACCCCTCCACTTT
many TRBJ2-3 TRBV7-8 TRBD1 CATNRGLGDTQYF TGTGCCACTAACAGGGGGCTCGGGGATACGCAGTATTTT
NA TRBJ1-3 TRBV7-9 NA CASSLALSVWSSGNSIYF TGTGCCAGCAGCTTAGCGCTCTCCGTCTGGTCCTCTGGAAACAGCATATATTTT
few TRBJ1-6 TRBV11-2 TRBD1 CASSLLGGGSYNSPLHF TGTGCCAGCAGCTTATTAGGGGGCGGCTCCTATAATTCACCCCTCCACTTT
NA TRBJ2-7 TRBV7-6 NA CASSFQIDSYEQYF TGTGCCAGCAGCTTTCAGATTGACTCCTACGAGCAGTACTTC
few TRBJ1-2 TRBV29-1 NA CSVELGGYTF TGCAGCGTTGAGCTGGGCGGCTACACCTTC
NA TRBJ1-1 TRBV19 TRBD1 CASSYSGGYTEAFF TGTGCCAGTTCTTATTCAGGGGGCTACACTGAAGCTTTCTTT
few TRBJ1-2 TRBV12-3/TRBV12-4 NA CASSPVTWTAADYGYTF TGTGCCAGCAGTCCTGTAACCTGGACGGCCGCAGACTATGGCTACACCTTC
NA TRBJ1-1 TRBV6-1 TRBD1 CASRFLDRANTEAFF TGTGCCAGCAGGTTTCTCGACAGGGCGAACACTGAAGCTTTCTTT
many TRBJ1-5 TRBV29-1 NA CSVAAGTVNQPQHF TGCAGCGTCGCGGCGGGGACGGTCAATCAGCCCCAGCATTTT
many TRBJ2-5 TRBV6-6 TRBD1 CASTVTGVGETQYF TGTGCCAGCACCGTCACAGGGGTTGGGGAGACCCAGTACTTC
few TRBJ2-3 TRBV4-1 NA CASSQKLASGTDTQYF TGCGCCAGCAGCCAAAAACTAGCTTCTGGGACAGATACGCAGTATTTT
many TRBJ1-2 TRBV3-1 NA CASHGGGYGYTF TGTGCCTCCCACGGGGGGGGCTATGGCTACACCTTC
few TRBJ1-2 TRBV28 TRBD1 CASSTGASDGYTF TGTGCCAGCAGCACAGGGGCTTCTGATGGCTACACCTTC
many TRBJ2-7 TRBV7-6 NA CASSLGVEVEQYF TGTGCCAGCAGCTTAGGGGTAGAAGTCGAGCAGTACTTC
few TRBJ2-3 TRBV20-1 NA CSAPPTFSTDTQYF TGCAGTGCTCCCCCCACCTTTAGCACAGATACGCAGTATTTT
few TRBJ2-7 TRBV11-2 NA CATPGRVGYEQYF TGTGCCACCCCAGGAAGGGTCGGCTACGAGCAGTACTTC
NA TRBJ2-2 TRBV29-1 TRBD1 CSVITGTGLGGELFF TGCAGCGTTATAACCGGGACAGGGCTGGGCGGGGAGCTGTTTTTT
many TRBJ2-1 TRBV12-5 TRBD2 CASGLPRLAGGNYNEQFF TGTGCTAGTGGTTTGCCTCGACTAGCGGGAGGGAACTACAATGAGCAGTTCTTC
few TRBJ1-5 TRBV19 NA CASSIRDNNQPQHF TGTGCCAGTAGTATTCGCGACAATAATCAGCCCCAGCATTTT
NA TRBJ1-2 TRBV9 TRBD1 CASSPSGTGANYGYTF TGTGCCAGCAGCCCAAGCGGGACAGGGGCTAACTATGGCTACACCTTC
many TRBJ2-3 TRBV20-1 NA CSARGSGDITDTQYF TGCAGTGCTAGAGGATCAGGGGATATTACAGATACGCAGTATTTT
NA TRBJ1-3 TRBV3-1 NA CASSQDGTVRSGNTIYF TGTGCCAGCAGCCAAGATGGGACGGTCCGCTCTGGAAACACCATATATTTT
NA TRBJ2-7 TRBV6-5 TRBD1 CASSASGTGGHEQYF TGTGCCAGCAGTGCCTCCGGGACAGGGGGTCATGAGCAGTACTTC
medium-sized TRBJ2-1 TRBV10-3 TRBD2 CAISSSQAGSYNEQFF TGTGCCATCAGCTCAAGTCAAGCGGGGTCCTACAATGAGCAGTTCTTC
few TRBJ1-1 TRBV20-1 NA CSTRSNTEAFF TGCTCAACCAGGAGTAACACTGAAGCTTTCTTT
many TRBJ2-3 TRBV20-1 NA CSARPGLRGPDTQYF TGCAGTGCTAGACCGGGACTGCGGGGACCAGATACGCAGTATTTT
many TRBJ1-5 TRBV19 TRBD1 CASRTQGSNQPQHF TGTGCCAGTAGAACACAGGGGAGCAATCAGCCCCAGCATTTT
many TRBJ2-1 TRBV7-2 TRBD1 CASSLDNRGNEQFF TGTGCCAGCAGCTTAGATAACAGGGGGAATGAGCAGTTCTTC
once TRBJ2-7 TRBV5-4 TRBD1 CASSLETGPYEQYF TGTGCCAGCAGCTTGGAGACAGGGCCCTACGAGCAGTACTTC
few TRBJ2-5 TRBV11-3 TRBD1 CASSLGTGTGGETQYF TGTGCCAGCAGCTTAGGCACCGGGACAGGGGGGGAGACCCAGTACTTC
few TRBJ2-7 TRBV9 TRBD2 CASSVAGSGSYEQYF TGTGCCAGCAGCGTAGCTGGTAGCGGGAGTTACGAGCAGTACTTC
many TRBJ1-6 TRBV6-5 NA CASSSTENNSPLHF TGTGCCAGCAGTTCCACGGAGAATAATTCACCCCTCCACTTT
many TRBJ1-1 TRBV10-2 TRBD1 CASSEFAGGNTEAFF TGCGCCAGCAGTGAGTTTGCAGGGGGGAACACTGAAGCTTTCTTT
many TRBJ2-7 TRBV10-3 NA CAISGLQSSYEQYF TGTGCCATCAGTGGATTACAGAGCTCCTACGAGCAGTACTTC
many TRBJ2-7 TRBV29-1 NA CSVAVGPYEQYF TGCAGCGTTGCGGTCGGCCCCTACGAGCAGTACTTC
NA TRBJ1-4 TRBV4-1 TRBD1 CASSQWGTEFNEKLFF TGCGCCAGCAGCCAATGGGGGACAGAGTTTAATGAAAAACTGTTTTTT
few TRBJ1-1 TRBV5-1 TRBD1 CASTERAAGGTEAFF TGCGCCTCAACCGAGAGGGCGGCAGGGGGCACTGAAGCTTTCTTT
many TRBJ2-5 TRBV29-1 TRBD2 CSARLAASPRGETQYF TGCAGCGCAAGACTAGCGGCCTCACCCAGGGGGGAGACCCAGTACTTC
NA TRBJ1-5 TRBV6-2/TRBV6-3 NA CASSLDVSNQPQHF TGTGCCAGCAGTTTGGACGTCAGCAATCAGCCCCAGCATTTT
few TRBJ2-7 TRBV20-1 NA CSLEGFGDEQYF TGCAGTTTAGAAGGATTCGGCGACGAGCAGTACTTC
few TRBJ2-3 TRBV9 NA CASSPQAEITDTQYF TGTGCCAGCAGCCCCCAGGCGGAAATCACAGATACGCAGTATTTT